The 21 T cell receptor beta chains in this list originate from one sample, sequenced in a study of cytomegalovirus exposure and HLA in healthy donors. Primers included in the PCR were 60 Vbeta and 13 Jbeta primers. Profiling relied on immunoSEQ multiplex PCR, and the TCRdb table lists in-frame clones only, not all of them. The sample lists 50,000 to 65,000 clones, less than 75% occurring once. Sequences were obtained from PBMCs. The receptors shown here come from a woman in her forties or fifties in good health and CMV-seropositive.

This clone was picked up a small number of times. This CDR3 reads CSGHSGQDYGYTF. The CDR3, as DNA: TGCAGCGGCCACTCGGGACAGGACTATGGCTACACCTTC. J is TRBJ1-2 and V is TRBV29-1; the match to TRBD1 covers 8 bases. V shed 7 bases and J 3 bases; nucleotides not matched to a gene: 7. The CDR3 loop spans 13 amino acids. Germline values: CDR1 SQVTM, CDR2 ANQGSEA.

This sequence joins TRBV6-1 and TRBJ2-7, with a tentative D call TRBD2 (6 bases). Trimming left V 1 base short and J 2 bases short, with 15 bases between. Germline V gene lookup returns CDR1 MNHNS and CDR2 SASEGT. The CDR3 runs 16 residues. The CDR3 loop is CASSEGRRGGPYEQYF. CDR3 sequence (DNA): TGTGCCAGCAGTGAAGGGCGGAGGGGCGGCCCCTACGAGCAGTACTTC.

This clone was counted a single time. The CDR3 region has the DNA TGTGCCAGCAGCTTCCGGGACTTCCCCTACGAGCAGTACTTC. The encoded protein is CASSFRDFPYEQYF. The gene calls are TRBV7-9 and TRBJ2-7, with a tentative D call TRBD2 (6 bases). Trimming removed 3 bases from V and 2 bases from J, with 11 bases in between. Looked up from germline, CDR1 is SEHNR and CDR2 is FQNEAQ (reference sequence). The CDR3 is made up of 14 amino acids.

This rearrangement joins TRBV11-3 to TRBJ1-1; a possible D gene is TRBD1 (5 bases). Germline CDR1 is SGHNT and CDR2 is YENEEA. Trimming left V 5 bases short and J 3 bases short, with 10 bases between. This CDR3 region has 13 residues. The CDR3 loop is CASSLRADTEAFF. In nucleotides, the CDR3 is TGTGCCAGCAGCCTCAGGGCCGACACTGAAGCTTTCTTT.

V and J are TRBV4-3 and TRBJ2-7; a possible D gene is TRBD2 (5 bases). CDR1 is LGHNA, CDR2 YSLEER, per germline. Between the trimmed V and J ends, which lost 4 bases and 1 base, there was a span of 8 bases. This CDR3 has 13 amino acids. The CDR3 nucleotides read TGCGCCAGCAGCCCCGGACTGTCCTACGAGCAGTACTTC. Protein: CASSPGLSYEQYF.

This clone has just one count. V and J are TRBV7-9 and TRBJ1-5; D may be TRBD1 (5 bases). Germline assignment: CDR1 SEHNR and CDR2 FQNEAQ (reference sequence). Trimming cost V 6 bases and J 1 base, with 22 bases left between them. The CDR3 totals 18 residues. The CDR3 DNA reads TGTGCCAGCAGGATTTTACGAATGCAGGGTACGAGCAATCAGCCCCAGCATTTT. This encodes CASRILRMQGTSNQPQHF.

The J gene is TRBJ1-1, the V gene TRBV18; 9 bases align to TRBD1. V was clipped by 3 bases and J by 0 bases; unmatched bases: 8. This CDR3 comprises 17 residues. Per germline, CDR1 KGHSH and CDR2 LQKENI. CDR3 DNA sequence: TGTGCCAGCTCACCCCTAGGGACAGGGATCCTGAACACTGAAGCTTTCTTT. This sequence encodes CASSPLGTGILNTEAFF. Using reference TRBV18 and TRBJ1-1 for the parts outside the CDR3, the full variable domain is NAGVMQNPRHLVRRRGQEARLRCSPMKGHSHVYWYRQLPEEGLKFMVYLQKENIIDESGMPKERFSAEFPKEGPSILRIQQVVRGDSAAYFCASSPLGTGILNTEAFFGQGTRLTVV.

The genes are TRBV19 and TRBJ1-5; the match to TRBD1 covers 7 bases. This CDR3 region has 15 residues. The ends lost 3 bases at V and 4 bases at J; junction bases unmatched: 6. Germline V gives CDR1 LNHDA, CDR2 SQIVND (reference sequence). CDR3: CASSIGTEINQPQHF. CDR3 DNA sequence: TGTGCCAGTAGTATTGGGACAGAGATAAATCAGCCCCAGCATTTT.

The genes are TRBV27 and TRBJ1-1; 12 nucleotides match TRBD1. V was clipped by 4 bases and J by 4 bases; unmatched bases: 13. This CDR3 spans 18 amino acids. CDR1 and CDR2 (germline): MNHEY, SMNVEV (reference sequence). CDR3: CASSSRDRGQFDRTEAFF. The CDR3 DNA follows: TGTGCCAGCAGTTCAAGGGACAGGGGGCAGTTTGATCGCACTGAAGCTTTCTTT.

This clone was found once. V usage is TRBV4-3 and J usage is TRBJ2-2; 7 bases are a match to TRBD1. The CDR3 is 16 residues long. V shed 1 base, J shed 4 bases, and the junction held 6 bases outside the gene matches. Per the germline V gene, CDR1 is LGHNA and CDR2 is YSLEER. For the CDR3, the DNA is TGCGCCAGCAGCCAAGCTTTGACAGGGACCACCGGGGAGCTGTTTTTT. Protein product: CASSQALTGTTGELFF.

The chain is built from TRBV6-6 and TRBJ2-1; 12 bases align to TRBD2. This CDR3 is 14 amino acids long. The J segment lost 7 bases and the V segment lost 4 bases, leaving 2 bases of the junction unmatched. From germline, CDR1 is MNHNY and CDR2 SVGAGI (reference sequence). DNA of the CDR3: TGTGCCAGCAGTTCACTAGCGGGAGGAAATGAGCAGTTCTTC. This encodes CASSSLAGGNEQFF.

The V gene is TRBV28, the J gene TRBJ2-7, with D possibly TRBD1 on 6 matching bases. CDR1 is MDHEN and CDR2 is SYDVKM in the germline V gene. Trimming pared 3 bases from V and 0 bases from J, leaving 15 bases between. The CDR3 totals 16 residues. The CDR3 sequence: CASSFSLDSYSYEQYF. The CDR3 DNA sequence: TGTGCCAGCAGTTTCTCCTTGGACAGCTACTCCTACGAGCAGTACTTC. The variable domain in full, completed from reference TRBV28 and TRBJ2-7, reads DVKVTQSSRYLVKRTGEKVFLECVQDMDHENMFWYRQDPGLGLRLIYFSYDVKMKEKGDIPEGYSVSREKKERFSLILESASTNQTSMYLCASSFSLDSYSYEQYFGPGTRLTVT.

This chain uses TRBV13 with TRBJ1-1; D is uncertain. The CDR3 runs to 17 residues. V was pared by 8 bases and J by 2 bases, with 24 bases between. Germline CDR1 reads PRHDT; CDR2 reads FYEKMQ (reference sequence). Here the CDR3 DNA reads TGTGCCAGCGGAGTAAGGGAAGGGAGGGCCTTAAACACTGAAGCTTTCTTT. Encoded protein: CASGVREGRALNTEAFF. The full variable domain, completed using reference TRBV13 and TRBJ1-1, is AAGVIQSPRHLIKEKRETATLKCYPIPRHDTVYWYQQGPGQDPQFLISFYEKMQSDKGSIPDRFSAQQFSDYHSELNMSSLELGDSALYFCASGVREGRALNTEAFFGQGTRLTVV.

The chain recombines TRBV30 with TRBJ1-1; 11 bases are shared with TRBD1. CDR3 size: 16 residues. The germline V gene has CDR1 GTSNPN and CDR2 SVGIG (reference sequence). J lost 8 bases, V lost 5 bases, and 16 bases had no gene match. The CDR3 DNA follows: TGTGCCTGGTTTCGCCTAGCGGGGACAGGGGGAATCGAAGCTTTCTTT. Translation: CAWFRLAGTGGIEAFF.

The CDR3 DNA is TGTGCCAGCAGTACCCGGTTCAATCAGCCCCAGCATTTT. It encodes CASSTRFNQPQHF. The chain is built from TRBV27 and TRBJ1-5; no definite D call. Deletions cut 5 bases from V and 3 bases from J, with 8 bases between. This CDR3 has 13 amino acids. Germline V gene lookup returns CDR1 MNHEY and CDR2 SMNVEV (reference sequence).

The V gene is TRBV5-1, the J gene TRBJ1-2; 7 bases line up with TRBD1. Germline V CDR1 and CDR2: SGHRS, YFSETQ. V trimming: 4 bases; J trimming: 7 bases; junction bases outside the gene matches: 4. This CDR3 has 12 residues. The CDR3 protein is CASSRGQVGYTF. The CDR3, as DNA: TGCGCCAGCAGCAGGGGGCAAGTTGGCTACACCTTC.

The rearrangement links TRBV19 to TRBJ1-5, with a weak D call TRBD1 (5 bases). Germline CDR1 reads LNHDA; CDR2 reads SQIVND (reference sequence). This CDR3 contains 13 residues. Trimming left V 5 bases short and J 4 bases short, with 9 bases between. CDR3 bases: TGTGCCAGTAGTCCAGGGCTAAATCAGCCCCAGCATTTT. Its translation: CASSPGLNQPQHF. Variable domain in full (rest from reference TRBV19 and TRBJ1-5): DGGITQSPKYLFRKEGQNVTLSCEQNLNHDAMYWYRQDPGQGLRLIYYSQIVNDFQKGDIAEGYSVSREKKESFPLTVTSAQKNPTAFYLCASSPGLNQPQHFGDGTRLSIL.

This clone was observed a handful of times. The chain is built from TRBV7-2 and TRBJ2-7; TRBD2 is a possible D gene (5 bases). The V and J ends lost 1 base and 6 bases respectively, with 13 bases between them. Germline CDR1 and CDR2: SGHTA and FQGNSA. This CDR3 spans 14 amino acids. The CDR3 DNA is TGTGCCAGCAGCTTAGGACGATCTAGCAGCGAGCAGTACTTC. This sequence encodes CASSLGRSSSEQYF.

This chain connects TRBV29-1 to TRBJ2-1; D unclear. This CDR3 contains 11 residues. The germline gives CDR1 SQVTM, CDR2 ANQGSEA. Trimming removed 3 bases at V and 6 bases at J, with 6 bases between. CDR3 amino acids: CSVDRGNEQFF. Written as DNA, the CDR3 is TGCAGCGTTGATAGAGGCAATGAGCAGTTCTTC.

The CDR3 sequence: CASSSIPSGANVLTF. The CDR3 DNA reads as TGTGCCAGCAGTTCCATCCCCTCTGGGGCCAACGTCCTGACTTTC. V usage is TRBV28 and J usage is TRBJ2-6; D not resolved. CDR3 length: 15 amino acids. The ends were cut back, 4 bases at V and 0 bases at J, with 7 bases in the middle. Germline V gene lookup returns CDR1 MDHEN and CDR2 SYDVKM. Full variable domain (missing parts from reference TRBV28 and TRBJ2-6): DVKVTQSSRYLVKRTGEKVFLECVQDMDHENMFWYRQDPGLGLRLIYFSYDVKMKEKGDIPEGYSVSREKKERFSLILESASTNQTSMYLCASSSIPSGANVLTFGAGSRLTVL.

The genes are TRBV2 and TRBJ1-2, with D tentatively TRBD1 (6 bases). The CDR3 is made up of 13 amino acids. The ends were cut back, 6 bases at V and 8 bases at J, with 16 bases in the middle. Germline V gene data show CDR1 as SNHLY and CDR2 as FYNNEI. The CDR3 here is CASREPGAEGYTF. In DNA, the CDR3 is TGTGCCAGCAGGGAACCAGGGGCTGAGGGCTACACCTTC.